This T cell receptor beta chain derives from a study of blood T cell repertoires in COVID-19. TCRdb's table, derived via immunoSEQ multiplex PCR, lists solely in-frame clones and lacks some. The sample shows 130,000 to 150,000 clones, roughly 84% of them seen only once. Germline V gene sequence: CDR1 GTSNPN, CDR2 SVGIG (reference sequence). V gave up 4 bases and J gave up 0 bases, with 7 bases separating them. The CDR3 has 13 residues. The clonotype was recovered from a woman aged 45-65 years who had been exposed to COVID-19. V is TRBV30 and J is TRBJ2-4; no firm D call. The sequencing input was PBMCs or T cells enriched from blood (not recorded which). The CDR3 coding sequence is TGTGCCTGGACCTCTTTAGCCAAAAACATTCAGTACTTC. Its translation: CAWTSLAKNIQYF.